The entry below describes one T cell receptor (beta chain). The data originate from a study of T cell responses to AZD1222 COVID-19 vaccine. With 5 bases clipped from V and 4 bases from J, the junction kept 7 bases outside the gene matches. The CDR3 covers 14 residues. CDR1 is SGHRS and CDR2 is YFSETQ in the germline V gene. Profiled with immunoSEQ multiplex PCR; TCRdb holds only in-frame clones, not every one. The sample carries 130,000 to 150,000 clones, around nine tenths recorded once. The sequence derives from an adult in good health. Sequenced material: peripheral blood, taken on day 0 of MenACWY control vaccination. V usage is TRBV5-1 and J usage is TRBJ1-1; 8 positions match TRBD1. The CDR3 loop is CASSRQGSSTEAFF. For the CDR3, the DNA is TGCGCCAGCAGTCGACAGGGGTCTAGCACTGAAGCTTTCTTT.